This T cell receptor beta chain was sequenced during a study of regulatory T cells in long-lasting Graves disease. Study-wide results and caveats: Possibly, too few samples lowered accuracy.

Researchers made TCR beta libraries by using iRepertoire HTBI primers and running Arm-PCR on CDR3 regions. TCRdb itself ran the multiplex PCR reads through MiXCR, one entry per CDR3 protein. The table lists 580,000 or so distinct CDR3 sequences, roughly 15% of them singletons. Worth noting for this clonotype: The target antigen is unknown.

As to time point: newly diagnosed GD, antithyroid drugs for less than 3 months. Researchers made the TCR library from RNA that was extracted from PBMCs. Each patient gave approximately 8.8 milliliters of EDTA-anticoagulated peripheral blood. The same sample was also used in a study of T cells in Graves' hyperthyroidism and ophthalmopathy. That study reports: HTBI primers drove first-round RT-PCR of the TCR CDR3. Most expanded thyroid clonotypes above 0.001 also appeared in blood.

The origin of this receptor is a man between 18 and 29 years old with Graves disease. This material consisted of peripheral blood mononuclear cells (PBMCs), taken at new diagnosis, from a patient treated with antithyroid drugs.

CDR3 nucleotide sequence: TGTGCCAGCTCACCACCTATGAAGGGAGGTCAAGGCTACACCTTC. Translated: CASSPPMKGGQGYTF. The chain is built from TRBV18 and TRBJ1-2, with D unclear. The CDR3 is 15 amino acids. V was pared by 0 bases and J by 8 bases, with 16 bases between. Germline lookup yields CDR1 KGHSH and CDR2 LQKENI.